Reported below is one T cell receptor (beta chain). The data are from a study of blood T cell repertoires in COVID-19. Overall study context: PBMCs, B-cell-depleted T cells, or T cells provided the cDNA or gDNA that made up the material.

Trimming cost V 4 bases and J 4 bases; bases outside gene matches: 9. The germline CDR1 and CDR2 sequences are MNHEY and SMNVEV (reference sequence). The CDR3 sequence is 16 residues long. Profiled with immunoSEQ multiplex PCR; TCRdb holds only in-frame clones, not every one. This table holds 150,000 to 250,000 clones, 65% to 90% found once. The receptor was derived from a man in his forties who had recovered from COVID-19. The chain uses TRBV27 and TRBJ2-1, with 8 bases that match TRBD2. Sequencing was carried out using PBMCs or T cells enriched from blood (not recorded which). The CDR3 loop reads CASSSWATSGYNEQFF. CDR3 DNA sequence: TGTGCCAGCAGTTCTTGGGCAACTAGCGGTTACAATGAGCAGTTCTTC.